A single sample is the source of the 15 T cell receptor beta chains below, sequenced in a study of early T cells in non-severe SARS-CoV-2 infection. TCRdb reanalysed the 5' RACE reads using MiXCR and keeps one entry per CDR3 protein. This table has roughly 29,000 distinct CDR3 sequences, around 6.1% appearing once. This specimen consisted of whole blood, obtained at baseline. These receptors were collected from an adult who was a healthcare worker with PCR-confirmed SARS-CoV-2 infection or an uninfected control (not recorded which).

This clonotype was counted at least ten times. V usage is TRBV19 and J usage is TRBJ2-3; TRBD2 agrees at 10 bases. Per germline, CDR1 LNHDA and CDR2 SQIVND (reference sequence). The CDR3 extends over 14 amino acids. The V and J ends lost 7 bases and 10 bases, in that order; junction bases with no gene match: 11. The CDR3 bases are TGTGCCAGTACAAAGTCCATAGGACTAGCGGCGCAGTATTTT. Translated, it gives CASTKSIGLAAQYF. Variable domain in full (rest from reference TRBV19 and TRBJ2-3): DGGITQSPKYLFRKEGQNVTLSCEQNLNHDAMYWYRQDPGQGLRLIYYSQIVNDFQKGDIAEGYSVSREKKESFPLTVTSAQKNPTAFYLCASTKSIGLAAQYFGPGTRLTVL.

This clonotype occurred a few times. J is TRBJ2-2 and V is TRBV12-3 or TRBV12-4; D is undetermined. The CDR3 sequence is 12 residues long. V was trimmed by 10 bases and J by 6 bases, leaving 12 bases between them. CDR3 DNA: TGTGCCACCGCCGAGGCGGCCGGGGAGCTGTTTTTT. Encoded protein: CATAEAAGELFF.

This clonotype was found many times. The J gene is TRBJ1-1, the V gene TRBV5-1; 10 bases are shared with TRBD1. This CDR3 has 15 amino acids. The V segment lost 4 bases and the J segment 1 base; nucleotides outside the gene matches: 4. CDR1 and CDR2 from the germline V gene are SGHRS and YFSETQ. In DNA form, the CDR3 reads TGCGCCAGCAGCGCGGGACAGGGGTCGAACACTGAAGCTTTCTTT. The encoded protein is CASSAGQGSNTEAFF.

This clonotype was seen ten or more times. The V and J genes are TRBV5-4 and TRBJ2-3; D could derive from TRBD1 or TRBD2 (5 bases each). The CDR3 spans 12 residues. Germline CDR1 reads SGHNT; CDR2 reads YYREEE (reference sequence). Trimming cost V 2 bases and J 8 bases, with 9 bases left between them. CDR3 loop: CASSLLGTTQYF. DNA for the CDR3: TGTGCCAGCAGCTTATTAGGGACTACGCAGTATTTT.

The CDR3 reads CSAHYNEQFF. CDR3 nucleotides: TGCAGTGCCCACTACAATGAGCAGTTCTTC. The gene calls are TRBV20-1 and TRBJ2-1, with D uncertain. The V and J ends lost 6 bases and 3 bases respectively, with 3 bases between them. Germline V gene data show CDR1 as DFQATT and CDR2 as SNEGSKA (reference sequence). This CDR3 spans 10 amino acids.

Many counts were recorded for this clonotype. V and J are TRBV6-2 or TRBV6-3 and TRBJ2-3; 8 positions match TRBD2. Germline trimming cut 2 bases from V and 3 bases from J; bases unmatched to any gene: 10. Germline CDR1 reads MNHEY; CDR2 reads SVGEGT. The CDR3 has 17 amino acids. The CDR3 sequence: CASSYHNSGSGTDTQYF. For the CDR3, the DNA is TGTGCCAGCAGTTACCACAACAGCGGGAGTGGGACAGATACGCAGTATTTT.

The genes are TRBV7-2 and TRBJ2-7, with unresolved D. Trimming removed 5 bases at V and 1 base at J, with 15 bases between. This CDR3 is built from 15 residues. The V gene's germline CDR1 is SGHTA and CDR2 FQGNSA. The CDR3 region has the DNA TGTGCCAGCAGCCGACCCACGACGCATTCCTACGAGCAGTACTTC. Amino acid sequence: CASSRPTTHSYEQYF.

This clonotype was seen ten or more times. The chain employs TRBV13 and TRBJ2-2; TRBD1 is a possible D gene (6 bases). Germline values: CDR1 PRHDT, CDR2 FYEKMQ (reference sequence). V was shortened by 0 bases and J by 5 bases, with 7 bases between the two germline ends. This CDR3 region has 14 residues. The DNA of the CDR3 is TGTGCCAGCAGCTTAGGACAGGGAACCGGGGAGCTGTTTTTT. As protein: CASSLGQGTGELFF.

This clonotype showed up many times. The V and J genes are TRBV6-4 and TRBJ1-1; D remains ambiguous. CDR3 size: 11 residues. The germline V and J ends were trimmed by 2 bases and 10 bases, with 8 bases remaining between them. Germline lookup yields CDR1 MRHNA and CDR2 SNTAGT. CDR3 nucleotide sequence: TGTGCCAGCAGTGACGGCCGGGGAGCTTTCTTT. Its translation is CASSDGRGAFF.

The rearrangement links TRBV10-3 to TRBJ2-2; maybe TRBD1 (6 bases). V lost 7 bases and J lost 5, with 8 bases in between. This CDR3 is 12 amino acids long. Germline lookup yields CDR1 ENHRY and CDR2 SYGVKD. The chain's CDR3 is CAITGTTGELFF. In nucleotides, the CDR3 is TGTGCCATCACCGGGACAACCGGGGAGCTGTTTTTT.

This clonotype was recorded once. The chain couples TRBV7-9 to TRBJ2-1; a weak D match, TRBD2 (7 bases). V was shortened by 5 bases and J by 0 bases, with 20 bases between the two germline ends. The V gene's germline CDR1 is SEHNR and CDR2 FQNEAQ (reference sequence). This CDR3 is built from 18 residues. CDR3 sequence reads: CASSPRGAGASSYNEQFF. In DNA, the CDR3 is TGTGCCAGCAGCCCTAGGGGGGCGGGGGCGAGCTCCTACAATGAGCAGTTCTTC. Based on the CDR3 plus reference TRBV7-9 and TRBJ2-1, the full variable domain is DTGVSQNPRHKITKRGQNVTFRCDPISEHNRLYWYRQTLGQGPEFLTYFQNEAQLEKSRLLSDRFSAERPKGSFSTLEIQRTEQGDSAMYLCASSPRGAGASSYNEQFFGPGTRLTVL.

This clonotype was counted at least ten times. The chain couples TRBV12-3 or TRBV12-4 to TRBJ2-7; 10 nucleotides line up with TRBD1. V lost 7 bases and J lost 2; bases outside the gene matches: 5. The CDR3 consists of 14 residues. Here the CDR3 DNA reads TGTGCCAGCACCAAAGGACAGGGGGCCTACGAGCAGTACTTC. This translates into CASTKGQGAYEQYF.

This clonotype has more than one count but fewer than ten. The chain uses TRBV7-2 and TRBJ2-7; 9 bases map to TRBD1. The J segment lost 2 bases and the V segment lost 6 bases, leaving 5 bases of the junction unmatched. Germline loops: CDR1 SGHTA, CDR2 FQGNSA. The CDR3 is 14 amino acids. Here the CDR3 DNA reads TGTGCCAGCAGTCCCGGGACAGGGCCCTACGAGCAGTACTTC. It codes for CASSPGTGPYEQYF. The whole variable domain, remainder taken from reference TRBV7-2 and TRBJ2-7, is GAGVSQSPSNKVTEKGKDVELRCDPISGHTALYWYRQSLGQGLEFLIYFQGNSAPDKSGLPSDRFSAERTGGSVSTLTIQRTQQEDSAVYLCASSPGTGPYEQYFGPGTRLTVT.

Worth noting for this clonotype: Being one base from a much bigger clone, this may be a read error. The chain joins TRBV11-2 to TRBJ2-7; no clear D gene. V shed 3 bases and J shed 12 bases, with 21 bases lying between them. Germline CDR1 SGHAT, CDR2 FQNNGV. The CDR3 has 14 residues. The CDR3: CASSFQLQSTRLYF. CDR3 nucleotides: TGTGCCAGCAGCTTCCAGCTGCAGTCCACGAGGCTGTACTTC.

This clonotype was counted many times. The rearrangement joins TRBV5-5 to TRBJ2-1, with a possible D match to TRBD1 (6 bases). This CDR3 region has 14 residues. Germline V gives CDR1 SGHKS, CDR2 YYEKEE (reference sequence). The V gene lost 3 bases and the J gene lost 1 base, with 8 bases spanning the gap. The DNA for the CDR3 is TGTGCCAGCAGCTCGACAGGATCCTACAATGAGCAGTTCTTC. Its protein is CASSSTGSYNEQFF.